This T cell receptor (beta chain) was identified in a study of radiation and T cells in renal cell carcinoma. Regarding time point: blood 4 weeks post-SBRT, at nephrectomy. Described treatment: 15 Gy SBRT to primary tumor, nephrectomy 4 weeks later. Germline lookup yields CDR1 SGHRS and CDR2 YFSETQ. The CDR3 runs to 14 residues. Trimming took off 2 bases at V and 6 bases at J, with 14 bases between the two ends. Assay: immunoSEQ multiplex PCR; the TCRdb copy retains only in-frame clones and omits some. The data contain around 180,000 clones, about 88% of them singletons. The specimen was blood, collected from a patient whose treatment included radiotherapy and nephrectomy. This receptor was obtained from a woman aged 45-59 years with renal cell carcinoma. J is TRBJ1-2 and V is TRBV5-1, with D uncertain. The CDR3 sequence is CASSFVGSRNGYTF. The DNA for the CDR3 is TGCGCCAGCAGCTTCGTGGGTAGTCGGAATGGCTACACCTTC.